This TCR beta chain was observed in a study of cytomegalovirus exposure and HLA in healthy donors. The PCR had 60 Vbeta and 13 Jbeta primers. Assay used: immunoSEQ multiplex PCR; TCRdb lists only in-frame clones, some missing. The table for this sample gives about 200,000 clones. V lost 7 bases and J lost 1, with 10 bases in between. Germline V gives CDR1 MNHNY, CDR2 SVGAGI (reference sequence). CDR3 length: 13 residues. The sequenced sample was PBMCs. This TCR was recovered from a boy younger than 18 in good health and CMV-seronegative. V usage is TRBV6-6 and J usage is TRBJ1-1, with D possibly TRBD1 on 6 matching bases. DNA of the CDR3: TGTGCCAGCATGGTACAGGGGAACACTGAAGCTTTCTTT. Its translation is CASMVQGNTEAFF.